These T cell receptor beta chains were read from a single sample in a study of radiation and T cells in renal cell carcinoma. Assay: immunoSEQ multiplex PCR; the TCRdb copy retains only in-frame clones and omits some. The sample holds roughly 100,000 clones, approximately 86% seen once. The material sequenced was blood, taken from a patient whose treatment included radiotherapy and nephrectomy. The receptors shown here come from a middle-aged man with renal cell carcinoma. CDR3s include the opening cysteine and the closing phenylalanine or tryptophan. The D gene is left open where the match is weak. Some rows have no size entry. The others give once, few or many, or a class for an expanded clone.

j_gene: TRBJ2-7; d_gene: TRBD2; v_gene: TRBV4-2; abundance: -; CDR3aa: CASSHGLATNSYEQYF; CDR3nt: TGTGCCAGCAGCCATGGACTAGCGACCAACTCCTACGAGCAGTACTTC
j_gene: TRBJ2-1; d_gene: -; v_gene: TRBV9; abundance: -; CDR3aa: CASSVGAQGTYNEQFF; CDR3nt: TGTGCCAGCAGCGTAGGGGCGCAGGGTACCTACAATGAGCAGTTCTTC
j_gene: TRBJ2-1; d_gene: -; v_gene: TRBV30; abundance: -; CDR3aa: CASSKGFDEQFF; CDR3nt: TGTGCCTCCAGTAAGGGATTTGATGAGCAGTTCTTC
j_gene: TRBJ2-7; d_gene: TRBD1; v_gene: TRBV7-6; abundance: -; CDR3aa: CASSLRDSGDEQYF; CDR3nt: TGTGCCAGCAGCTTGAGGGACAGTGGGGACGAGCAGTACTTC
j_gene: TRBJ2-7; d_gene: -; v_gene: TRBV10-3; abundance: -; CDR3aa: CAISDSQHTYEQYF; CDR3nt: TGTGCCATCAGCGACAGCCAACACACTTACGAGCAGTACTTC
j_gene: TRBJ1-1; d_gene: -; v_gene: TRBV5-4; abundance: -; CDR3aa: CASSLDMTMNTEAFF; CDR3nt: TGTGCCAGCAGCTTGGATATGACCATGAACACTGAAGCTTTCTTT
j_gene: TRBJ1-2; d_gene: -; v_gene: TRBV9; abundance: few; CDR3aa: CASSVEGDYGYTF; CDR3nt: TGTGCCAGCAGCGTAGAGGGTGACTATGGCTACACCTTC
j_gene: TRBJ2-5; d_gene: -; v_gene: TRBV7-2; abundance: -; CDR3aa: CASRSFSQETQYF; CDR3nt: TGTGCCAGCAGGTCGTTCTCCCAAGAGACCCAGTACTTC
j_gene: TRBJ1-4; d_gene: -; v_gene: TRBV2; abundance: few; CDR3aa: CARGPRTREKLFF; CDR3nt: TGTGCCAGGGGGCCTAGGACCCGCGAAAAACTGTTTTTT
j_gene: TRBJ1-5; d_gene: -; v_gene: TRBV19; abundance: -; CDR3aa: CASSISTGQGNQPQHF; CDR3nt: TGTGCCAGTAGTATTTCAACGGGTCAGGGCAATCAGCCCCAGCATTTT